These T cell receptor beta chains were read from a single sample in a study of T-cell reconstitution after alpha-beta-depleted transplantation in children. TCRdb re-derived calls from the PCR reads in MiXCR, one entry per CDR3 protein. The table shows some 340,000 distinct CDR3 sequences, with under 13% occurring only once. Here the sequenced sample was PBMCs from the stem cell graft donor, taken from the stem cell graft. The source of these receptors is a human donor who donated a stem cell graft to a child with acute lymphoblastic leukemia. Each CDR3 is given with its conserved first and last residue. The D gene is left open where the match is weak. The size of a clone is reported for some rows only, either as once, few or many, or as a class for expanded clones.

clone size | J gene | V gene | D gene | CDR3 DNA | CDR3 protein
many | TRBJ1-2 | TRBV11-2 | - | TGTGCCAGCAGCTTAGGTTACAGCTCGAACTATGGCTACACCTTC | CASSLGYSSNYGYTF
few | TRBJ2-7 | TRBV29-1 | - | TGCAGCGTTGGGGTGGCCAACAGTTACGAGCAGTACTTC | CSVGVANSYEQYF
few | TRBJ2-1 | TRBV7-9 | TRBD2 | TGTGCCAGCGGCCCGGCGGGAGATCATGAGCAGTTCTTC | CASGPAGDHEQFF
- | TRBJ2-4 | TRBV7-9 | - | TGTGCCAGCAGCTTGGGGGATATCGCCAAAAACATTCAGTACTTC | CASSLGDIAKNIQYF
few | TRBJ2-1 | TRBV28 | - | TGTGCCAGCAGTTCGCGGGGATCTTACAATGAGCAGTTCTTC | CASSSRGSYNEQFF
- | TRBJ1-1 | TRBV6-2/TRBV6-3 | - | TGTGCCAGCGTGTCTTTCGGCGGGACCTCAAAAGCTTTCTTT | CASVSFGGTSKAFF
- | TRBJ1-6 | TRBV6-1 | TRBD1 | TGTGCCAGCAGCCGACCGGGACAGGGGGTATCACCCCTCCACTTT | CASSRPGQGVSPLHF
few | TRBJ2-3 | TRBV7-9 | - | TGTGCCAGCAGCTTACTTCGTGCAGATACGCAGTATTTT | CASSLLRADTQYF
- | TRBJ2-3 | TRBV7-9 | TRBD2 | TGTGCCAGCGGTCCCGGGACTAGCGGGAGAGCAGATACGCAGTATTTT | CASGPGTSGRADTQYF
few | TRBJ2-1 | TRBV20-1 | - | TGCAGTGCCCTCTTATTAACTAAAAATGAGCAGTTCTTC | CSALLLTKNEQFF
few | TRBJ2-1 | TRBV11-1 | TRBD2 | TGTGCCAGCAGCTTAGGTCCGGGGGGGAATCCAAGATACAATGAGCAGTTCTTC | CASSLGPGGNPRYNEQFF
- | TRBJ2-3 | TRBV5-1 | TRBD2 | TGCGCCAGCAGCACGGGACTAGCGGGAGGCTCGCCAGATACGCAGTATTTT | CASSTGLAGGSPDTQYF
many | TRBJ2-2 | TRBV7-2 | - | TGTGCCAGCAGCTTACTGGACTTATACGGGGAGCTGTTTTTT | CASSLLDLYGELFF
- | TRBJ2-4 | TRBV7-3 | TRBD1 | TGTGCCAGCAGCCTGACAGGGGGGACATTTAGGTACTTC | CASSLTGGTFRYF
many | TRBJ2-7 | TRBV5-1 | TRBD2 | TGCGCCAGCAGCCTATACTACAAAGGACTAGCGGGAGGTTGGTCCTACGAGCAGTACTTC | CASSLYYKGLAGGWSYEQYF
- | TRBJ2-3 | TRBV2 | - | TGTGCCAGCAGTTTCGGGCCCTACGGCGGGGAAGGGACAGATACGCAGTATTTT | CASSFGPYGGEGTDTQYF
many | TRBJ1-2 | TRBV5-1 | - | TGCGCCAGCAGCTTGTCGCAAGACTATGGCTACACCTTC | CASSLSQDYGYTF
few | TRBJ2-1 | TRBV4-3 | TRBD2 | TGCGCCAGCAGCCAAGAGGCCCTAGCGGAGAACAATGAGCAGTTCTTC | CASSQEALAENNEQFF
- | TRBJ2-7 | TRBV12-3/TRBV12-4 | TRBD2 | TGTGCCAGCAGGATGGGGGGGAGTTACGAGCAGTACTTC | CASRMGGSYEQYF